Listed below are T cell receptor beta chains from one sample, sequenced in a study of blood T cell repertoires in COVID-19. Libraries were prepared by immunoSEQ multiplex PCR; TCRdb keeps only in-frame clonotypes and omits some of them. The profile shows 37,000 or so clones, about 85% of them singletons. The sequencing sample was made of peripheral blood. The receptors shown here come from a human donor in a cohort sampled during active COVID-19. The CDR3 runs from the conserved cysteine through the conserved F or W. A D gene is named only where the DNA matches it firmly. Only part of the rows carry a size: once, few, many, or a class if the clone is expanded.

d_call | j_call | v_call | clone_size | cdr3_aa | cdr3_nt
TRBD1 | TRBJ2-5 | TRBV18 | NA | CASSPNQGGETQYF | TGTGCCAGCTCACCCAATCAAGGGGGCGAGACCCAGTACTTC
NA | TRBJ2-1 | TRBV6-2/TRBV6-3 | NA | CASSYTSNEQFF | TGTGCCAGCAGTTACACCAGTAATGAGCAGTTCTTC
TRBD2 | TRBJ2-1 | TRBV5-1 | NA | CASSPQSGGAGNEQFF | TGCGCCAGCAGCCCACAAAGCGGGGGGGCGGGAAATGAGCAGTTCTTC
TRBD2 | TRBJ2-3 | TRBV4-1 | NA | CASSQGRGGRTDTQYF | TGCGCCAGCAGCCAGGGGCGGGGGGGTAGGACAGATACGCAGTATTTT
NA | TRBJ1-2 | TRBV2 | NA | CATAEAPYGYTF | TGTGCCACCGCGGAGGCCCCCTATGGCTACACCTTC
TRBD1 | TRBJ2-7 | TRBV18 | NA | CASSPRTGASYEQYF | TGTGCCAGCTCACCCCGGACAGGGGCCTCCTACGAGCAGTACTTC
TRBD2 | TRBJ2-3 | TRBV5-1 | NA | CASSLSSGGTDTQYF | TGCGCCAGCAGCTTGAGTAGCGGGGGCACAGATACGCAGTATTTT
NA | TRBJ2-7 | TRBV6-2/TRBV6-3 | once | CASSTEGSGYYEQYF | TGTGCCAGCAGTACCGAAGGGAGTGGGTACTACGAGCAGTACTTC
NA | TRBJ2-2 | TRBV19 | once | CASKSQNTGELFF | TGTGCCAGTAAGTCACAGAACACCGGGGAGCTGTTTTTT
TRBD1 | TRBJ2-3 | TRBV5-1 | NA | CASSWGTGGPPRTDTQYF | TGCGCCAGCAGCTGGGGGACAGGGGGCCCTCCCCGCACAGATACGCAGTATTTT
NA | TRBJ2-2 | TRBV10-3 | NA | CAINSGSNTGELFF | TGTGCCATCAATTCCGGGTCGAACACCGGGGAGCTGTTTTTT
NA | TRBJ1-1 | TRBV9 | NA | CASSVEGENTEAFF | TGTGCCAGCAGCGTAGAAGGGGAGAACACTGAAGCTTTCTTT
NA | TRBJ1-2 | TRBV5-1 | NA | CASSSPGRYGYTF | TGCGCCAGCAGCTCCCCTGGCAGGTATGGCTACACCTTC
NA | TRBJ2-5 | TRBV5-4 | NA | CASSWAGRETQYF | TGTGCCAGCAGCTGGGCGGGGAGGGAGACCCAGTACTTC
NA | TRBJ1-6 | TRBV9 | NA | CASSGGGWENSPLHF | TGTGCCAGCAGCGGGGGGGGCTGGGAAAATTCACCCCTCCACTTT
TRBD2 | TRBJ2-3 | TRBV4-3 | NA | CASSPLAGVSTDTQYF | TGCGCCAGCAGCCCATTGGCGGGGGTTTCCACAGATACGCAGTATTTT
NA | TRBJ1-2 | TRBV6-4 | NA | CASSDSAVNYGYTF | TGTGCCAGCAGTGACTCGGCAGTTAACTATGGCTACACCTTC
NA | TRBJ2-2 | TRBV5-1 | NA | CASSRGHTGELFF | TGCGCCAGCAGCCGGGGTCACACCGGGGAGCTGTTTTTT
NA | TRBJ1-5 | TRBV6-5 | NA | CASNGQLNQPQHF | TGTGCCAGCAACGGACAGCTGAATCAGCCCCAGCATTTT
NA | TRBJ2-7 | TRBV6-6 | few | CASSFSLEGYEQYF | TGTGCCAGCAGTTTCTCCTTAGAGGGCTACGAGCAGTACTTC
NA | TRBJ1-5 | TRBV21-1 | NA | CASSKLEINSNQPQHF | TGTGCCAGCAGCAAACTCGAGATTAATAGCAATCAGCCCCAGCATTTT
TRBD1 | TRBJ1-3 | TRBV19 | once | CASSMPTGGRDTIYF | TGTGCCAGTAGTATGCCGACAGGGGGCCGAGACACCATATATTTT
TRBD1 | TRBJ1-6 | TRBV5-1 | NA | CASTPGDRGFSPLHF | TGCGCCAGCACTCCCGGGGACAGGGGGTTTTCACCCCTCCACTTT
NA | TRBJ2-7 | TRBV6-2/TRBV6-3 | NA | CASSYPLGAEQYF | TGTGCCAGCAGTTACCCCTTGGGGGCCGAGCAGTACTTC
TRBD1 | TRBJ2-7 | TRBV7-9 | NA | CATRQGAEEYF | TGTGCCACCCGACAGGGGGCCGAGGAGTACTTC
TRBD2 | TRBJ2-3 | TRBV4-3 | NA | CASSQEEGLAGPDTQYF | TGCGCCAGCAGCCAAGAAGAGGGACTAGCGGGGCCCGATACGCAGTATTTT
NA | TRBJ2-7 | TRBV5-4 | NA | CASSPRGASYEQYF | TGTGCCAGCAGCCCCCGGGGGGCATCCTACGAGCAGTACTTC